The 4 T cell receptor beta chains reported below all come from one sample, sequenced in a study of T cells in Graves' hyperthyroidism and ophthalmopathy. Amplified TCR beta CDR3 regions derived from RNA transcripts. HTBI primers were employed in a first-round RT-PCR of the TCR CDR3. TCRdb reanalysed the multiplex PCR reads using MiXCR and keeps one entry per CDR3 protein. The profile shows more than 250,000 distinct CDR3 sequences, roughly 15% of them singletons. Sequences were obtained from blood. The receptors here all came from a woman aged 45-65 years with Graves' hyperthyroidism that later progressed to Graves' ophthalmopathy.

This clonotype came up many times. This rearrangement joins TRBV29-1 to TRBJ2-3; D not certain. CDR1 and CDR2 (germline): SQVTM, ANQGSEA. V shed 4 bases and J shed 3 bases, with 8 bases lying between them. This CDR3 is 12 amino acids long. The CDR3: CSVGDLTDTQYF. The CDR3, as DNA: TGCAGCGTTGGAGACTTAACAGATACGCAGTATTTT.

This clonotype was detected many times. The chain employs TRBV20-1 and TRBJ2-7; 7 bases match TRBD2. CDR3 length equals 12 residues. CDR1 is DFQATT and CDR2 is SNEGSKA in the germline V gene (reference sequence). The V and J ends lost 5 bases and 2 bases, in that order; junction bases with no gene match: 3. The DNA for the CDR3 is TGCAGTGCTCCTAGCGGACCCTACGAGCAGTACTTC. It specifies CSAPSGPYEQYF.

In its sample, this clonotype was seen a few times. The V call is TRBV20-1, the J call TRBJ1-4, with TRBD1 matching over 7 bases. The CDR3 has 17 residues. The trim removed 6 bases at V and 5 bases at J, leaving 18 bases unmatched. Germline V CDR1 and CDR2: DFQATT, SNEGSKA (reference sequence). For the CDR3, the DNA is TGCAGTGCGGCCTCGAGGACAGGAATTTATTTAAATGAAAAACTGTTTTTT. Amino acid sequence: CSAASRTGIYLNEKLFF.

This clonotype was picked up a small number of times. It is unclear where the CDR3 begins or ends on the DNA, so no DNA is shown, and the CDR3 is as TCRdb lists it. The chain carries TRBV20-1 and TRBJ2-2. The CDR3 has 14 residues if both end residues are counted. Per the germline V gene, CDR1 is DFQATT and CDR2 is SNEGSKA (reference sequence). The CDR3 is CSAVRGRRAGELFF.